This is a list of T cell receptor beta chains from one sample in a study of blood T cell repertoires in COVID-19. TCRdb keeps only in-frame clones here, not all; method: immunoSEQ multiplex PCR. The repertoire has 250,000 to 300,000 clones, around 93% of them found once; the top ten carry 1% to 1.5%. Sample: PBMCs or T cells enriched from blood (not recorded which). Source of these receptors: a human donor in a cohort exposed to, infected with or recovered from COVID-19 (not recorded which). The donor label of this sample is uncertain. Each CDR3 is given with its conserved first and last residue. D genes are given only for firm matches.

NA,TRBV11-2,TRBJ2-7,CASSLPGQSYEQYF
NA,TRBV9,TRBJ2-1,CASSVGDRGDNEQFF
NA,TRBV7-3,TRBJ1-1,CASSADPGVETEAFF
NA,TRBV7-2,TRBJ2-3,CASSLVREDTQYF
TRBD1,TRBV18,TRBJ1-5,CASSQTGVGQPQHF
TRBD1,TRBV10-3,TRBJ2-6,CAIMGTANSGANVLTF
NA,TRBV9,TRBJ1-1,CASSPPGHRNTEAFF
NA,TRBV3-1/TRBV3-2,TRBJ2-3,CASSQVLQRTDTQYF
NA,TRBV6-5,TRBJ2-5,CASSYSGRASETQYF
NA,TRBV30,TRBJ1-1,CAWTILDSIEAFF
TRBD1,TRBV7-2,TRBJ1-2,CASSPGTGRKYGYTF
TRBD1,TRBV18,TRBJ1-1,CASSLQPGQAHMNTEAFF
NA,TRBV7-2,TRBJ2-2,CASSPGWAKTGELFF
TRBD1,TRBV24-1,TRBJ1-1,CATRGDRGNTEAFF
NA,TRBV18,TRBJ2-7,CASSSGTSPTYEQYF
NA,TRBV27,TRBJ1-2,CASSFRGFGYGYTF
NA,TRBV19,TRBJ1-3,CASSIDRGSGNTIYF
TRBD1,TRBV7-3,TRBJ1-1,CASSPSRTGVVMNTEAFF
NA,TRBV4-1,TRBJ2-3,CASGATEITDTQYF
NA,TRBV5-1,TRBJ1-1,CASRGHLNTEAFF
TRBD1,TRBV18,TRBJ2-7,CASSWIGGTGAYEQYF
NA,TRBV6-5,TRBJ1-1,CATRGLNTEAFF
TRBD1,TRBV18,TRBJ1-4,CASSLQGASNEKLFF
NA,TRBV12-3/TRBV12-4,TRBJ1-1,CASSSRQDSEAFF
TRBD1,TRBV5-1,TRBJ2-1,CAIRTGSNEQFF
NA,TRBV19,TRBJ2-5,CASSIGSEETQYF
NA,TRBV9,TRBJ2-2,CASSVRVNTGELFF
NA,TRBV9,TRBJ1-3,CASSVELSGSGNTIYF
NA,TRBV4-1,TRBJ1-5,CASSRTLNQPQHF
TRBD2,TRBV4-1,TRBJ2-7,CASSQGLAGKSYEQYF
NA,TRBV7-3,TRBJ2-2,CASSLRLTGELFF
TRBD2,TRBV19,TRBJ2-3,CASSISRGGSTDTQYF
TRBD1,TRBV27,TRBJ1-1,CASSLRGGTGRDRYGTEAFF
NA,TRBV9,TRBJ1-2,CASSAWIAGEGYTF
TRBD2,TRBV3-1/TRBV3-2,TRBJ2-5,CASSQDHWGGETQYF
TRBD2,TRBV2,TRBJ2-7,CASRPSGASYEQYF